Described below is a single TCR beta chain sequence and its context. The antigen remains undetermined. This specimen comes from a study of shared clonotypes between healthy human individuals. Points from the study as a whole: In contrast to clonotypes shared by all four donors, non-shared clonotypes had lower generation probabilities.

CDR3 length: 14 residues. Looked up from germline, CDR1 is SGHRS and CDR2 is YFSETQ. The V end lost 5 bases, the J end lost 8 bases, and 19 bases lay between the germline ends. In the study's own analysis: Junction-only immunoSEQ sequences carried no quality scores, so filtering differed. Sequencing used immunoSEQ multiplex PCR; TCRdb keeps in-frame clones, though not all of them. V, J and clone size are those of that table, while D and trimming were read from the DNA. The data contain about 2.4 million clones, more than 90% of them singletons. CD4+ cell separation produced CD45RA+ naive and CD45RA-negative memory subsets.

Material for sequencing was naive CD4+ T cells sorted from blood. Subset given: CD45RA+ positively selected. This chain links TRBV5-1 with TRBJ2-5, with TRBD2 as a possible D gene (7 bases). This receptor was identified in a man aged 18 to 35 in good health. This CDR3 reads CASRKGGYVETQYF. DNA of the CDR3: TGCGCCAGCAGAAAGGGGGGGTATGTTGAAACCCAGTACTTC.